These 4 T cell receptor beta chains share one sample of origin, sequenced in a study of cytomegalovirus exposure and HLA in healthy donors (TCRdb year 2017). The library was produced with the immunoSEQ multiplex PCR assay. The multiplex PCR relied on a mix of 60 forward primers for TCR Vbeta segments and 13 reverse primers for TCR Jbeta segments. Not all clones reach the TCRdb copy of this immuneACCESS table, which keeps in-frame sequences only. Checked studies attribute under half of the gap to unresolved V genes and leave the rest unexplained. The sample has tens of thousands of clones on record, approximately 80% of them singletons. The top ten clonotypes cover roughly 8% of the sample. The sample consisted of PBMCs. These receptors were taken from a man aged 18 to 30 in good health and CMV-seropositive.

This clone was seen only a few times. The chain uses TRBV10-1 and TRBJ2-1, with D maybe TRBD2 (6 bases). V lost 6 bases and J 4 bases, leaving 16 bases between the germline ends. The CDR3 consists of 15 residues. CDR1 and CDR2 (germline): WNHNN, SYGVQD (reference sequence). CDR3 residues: CASSPSGGYYNEQFF. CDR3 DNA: TGCGCCAGCAGCCCCTCCGGGGGTTATTACAATGAGCAGTTCTTC.

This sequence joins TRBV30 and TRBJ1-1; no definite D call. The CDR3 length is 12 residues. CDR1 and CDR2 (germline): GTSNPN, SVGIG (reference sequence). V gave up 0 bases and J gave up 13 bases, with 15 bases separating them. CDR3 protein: CAWSVGAGLGFF. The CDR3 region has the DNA TGTGCCTGGAGTGTCGGCGCGGGGTTGGGTTTCTTT. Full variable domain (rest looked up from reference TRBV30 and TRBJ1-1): SQTIHQWPATLVQPVGSPLSLECTVEGTSNPNLYWYRQAAGRGLQLLFYSVGIGQISSEVPQNLSASRPQDRQFILSSKKLLLSDSGFYLCAWSVGAGLGFFGQGTRLTVV.

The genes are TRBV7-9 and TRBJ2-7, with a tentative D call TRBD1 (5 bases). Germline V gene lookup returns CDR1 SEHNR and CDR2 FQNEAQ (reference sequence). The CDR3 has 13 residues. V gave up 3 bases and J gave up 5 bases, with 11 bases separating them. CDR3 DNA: TGTGCCAGCAGCTTGTCCAGGGTGGACGAGCAGTACTTC. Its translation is CASSLSRVDEQYF.

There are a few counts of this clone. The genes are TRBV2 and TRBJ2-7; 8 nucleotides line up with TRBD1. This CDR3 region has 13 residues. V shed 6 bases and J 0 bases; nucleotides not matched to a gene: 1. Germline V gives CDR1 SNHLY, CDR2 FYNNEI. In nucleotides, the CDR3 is TGTGCCAGCAGGGGACAGGACTCCTACGAGCAGTACTTC. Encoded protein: CASRGQDSYEQYF.